This T cell receptor (beta chain) emerged from a study of early T cells in non-severe SARS-CoV-2 infection. Background on the study: Unsorted whole-blood RNA was sequenced in bulk, leaving chains unpaired. Study-level points and caveats: The study's VDJdb matching favored anti-spike CD8 responses and missed private and CD4 specificities.

Attachment of unique molecular identifiers was made to individual cDNA molecules. TCRdb reanalysed the 5' RACE reads using MiXCR and keeps one entry per CDR3 protein. The table records roughly 50,000 distinct CDR3 sequences, 7.7% of them present only once. The table lists this clonotype with many counts. Its antigen is not identified. After removal of 10 bases from V and 4 bases from J, the junction contained 11 bases not matched to a gene. This CDR3 spans 15 amino acids. Germline assignment: CDR1 SGHTA and CDR2 FQGNSA. Sequencing was performed on whole blood. This sequence was found in an adult who was a healthcare worker with PCR-confirmed SARS-CoV-2 infection or an uninfected control (not recorded which). The J gene is TRBJ1-3, the V gene TRBV7-2, with 9 bases that match TRBD1. The CDR3 protein is CATTKTGQGGNTIYF. As DNA, the CDR3 is TGTGCCACCACCAAAACGGGACAGGGAGGAAACACCATATATTTT.